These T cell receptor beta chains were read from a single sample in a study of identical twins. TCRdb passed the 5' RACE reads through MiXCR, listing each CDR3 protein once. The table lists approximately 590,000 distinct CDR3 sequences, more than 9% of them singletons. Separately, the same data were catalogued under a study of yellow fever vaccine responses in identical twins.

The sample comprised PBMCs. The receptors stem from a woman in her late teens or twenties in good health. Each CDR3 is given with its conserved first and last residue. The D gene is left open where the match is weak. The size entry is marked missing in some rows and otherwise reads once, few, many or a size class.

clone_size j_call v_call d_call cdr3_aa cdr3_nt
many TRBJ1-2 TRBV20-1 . CSARDFGENYGYTF TGCAGTGCTAGAGATTTCGGGGAAAACTATGGCTACACCTTC
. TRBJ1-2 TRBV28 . CASRINYGYTF TGTGCCAGCCGGATCAACTATGGCTACACCTTC
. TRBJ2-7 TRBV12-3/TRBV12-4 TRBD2 CASSLPSGGYEQYF TGTGCCAGCAGTTTACCTAGCGGGGGTTACGAGCAGTACTTC
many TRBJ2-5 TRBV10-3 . CAISAAGRETQYF TGTGCCATCAGTGCGGCGGGAAGAGAGACCCAGTACTTC
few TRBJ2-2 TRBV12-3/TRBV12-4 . CASSLARSFTGELFF TGTGCCAGCAGTTTAGCCAGGTCTTTCACCGGGGAGCTGTTTTTT
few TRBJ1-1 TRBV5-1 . CASSSQTRIGDTEAFF TGCGCCAGCAGCTCCCAAACAAGAATAGGGGACACTGAAGCTTTCTTT
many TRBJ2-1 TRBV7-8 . CASSLMGGRPNEQFF TGTGCCAGCAGCTTAATGGGTGGGAGGCCCAATGAGCAGTTCTTC
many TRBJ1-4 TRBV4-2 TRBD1 CASSQEWDSREKLFF TGTGCCAGCAGCCAAGAATGGGACAGTAGGGAAAAACTGTTTTTT
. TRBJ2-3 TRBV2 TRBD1 CASSGAQGVGNTQYF TGTGCCAGCAGTGGGGCACAGGGGGTTGGTAATACGCAGTATTTT
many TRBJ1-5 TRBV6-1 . CASSTRRGRGNQPQHF TGTGCCAGCAGCACCCGGCGGGGTAGGGGCAATCAGCCCCAGCATTTT
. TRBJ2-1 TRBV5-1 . CASRLGGGDEQFF TGCGCCAGCAGATTAGGAGGGGGCGATGAGCAGTTCTTC
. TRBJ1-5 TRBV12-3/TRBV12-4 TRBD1 CASSRTGQGNQPQHF TGTGCCAGCAGTCGGACAGGGCAGGGGAATCAGCCCCAGCATTTT
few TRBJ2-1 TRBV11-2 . CASTLSGDQFF TGTGCCAGCACCCTAAGTGGGGACCAGTTCTTC
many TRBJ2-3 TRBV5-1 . CASSLVLGGSTDTQYF TGCGCCAGCAGCTTGGTGCTTGGTGGAAGCACAGATACGCAGTATTTT
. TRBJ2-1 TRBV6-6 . CASSLSYSNEQFF TGTGCCAGCAGTTTATCCTACAGCAATGAGCAGTTCTTC
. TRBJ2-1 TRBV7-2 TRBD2 CVSSPTSGTYNEQFF TGTGTCAGCAGCCCGACTAGCGGGACCTACAATGAGCAGTTCTTC
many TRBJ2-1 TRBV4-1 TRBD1 CASSQADRTYYYNEQFF TGCGCCAGCAGCCAAGCGGACAGGACCTATTACTACAATGAGCAGTTCTTC
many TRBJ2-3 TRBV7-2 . CASSALMDTQYF TGTGCCAGCAGCGCGTTGATGGATACGCAGTATTTT
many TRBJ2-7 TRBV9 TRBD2 CASSVDLAGDVSYEQYF TGTGCCAGCAGCGTAGATTTAGCGGGAGACGTCTCCTACGAGCAGTACTTC
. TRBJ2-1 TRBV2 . CASSERESNNEQFF TGTGCCAGCAGTGAACGGGAGAGCAACAATGAGCAGTTCTTC
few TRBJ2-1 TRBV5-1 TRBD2 CASSLATSGGSNEQFF TGCGCCAGCAGCTTGGCGACTAGCGGGGGGAGCAATGAGCAGTTCTTC
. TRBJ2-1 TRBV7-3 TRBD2 CASSLGSGGGNEQFF TGTGCCAGCAGCTTAGGTAGCGGGGGGGGGAATGAGCAGTTCTTC
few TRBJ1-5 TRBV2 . CASSEWGSQPQHF TGTGCCAGCAGTGAATGGGGCAGTCAGCCCCAGCATTTT
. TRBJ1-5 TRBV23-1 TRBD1 CASRQTGATFYYYSNQPQHF TGCGCCAGCAGACAAACAGGGGCCACATTTTACTATTATAGCAATCAGCCCCAGCATTTT
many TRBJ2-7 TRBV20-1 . CSARVRGAEQYF TGCAGTGCTAGAGTTCGAGGGGCCGAGCAGTACTTC
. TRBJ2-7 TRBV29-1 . CSVRAGSHEQYF TGCAGCGTTAGAGCGGGCTCACACGAGCAGTACTTC
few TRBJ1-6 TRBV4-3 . CASSQDSTGLANSPLHF TGCGCCAGCAGCCAAGACTCCACAGGGCTGGCAAATTCACCCCTCCACTTT
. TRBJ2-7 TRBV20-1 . CSARTGGGMLYEQYF TGCAGTGCTAGAACCGGGGGCGGGATGTTGTACGAGCAGTACTTC
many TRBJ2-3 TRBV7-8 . CASSLLGSYNTDTQYF TGTGCCAGCAGCTTATTAGGAAGCTACAACACAGATACGCAGTATTTT
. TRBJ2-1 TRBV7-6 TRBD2 CASGLLAGGPLNEQFF TGTGCTAGCGGCCTCCTAGCGGGAGGGCCTCTAAATGAGCAGTTCTTC
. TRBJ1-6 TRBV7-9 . CASSGSVPLHF TGTGCCAGCAGCGGCAGTGTACCCCTCCACTTT
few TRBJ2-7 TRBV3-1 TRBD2 CASSQDWTSGYYEQYF TGTGCCAGCAGCCAAGATTGGACTAGCGGTTACTACGAGCAGTACTTC
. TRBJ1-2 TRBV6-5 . CASSYGGGIEYGYTF TGTGCCAGCAGTTACGGTGGAGGGATTGAATATGGCTACACCTTC
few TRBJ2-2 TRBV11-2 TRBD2 CASSLLRTSGRANTGELFF TGTGCCAGCAGCTTACTCAGGACTAGCGGGAGGGCCAACACCGGGGAGCTGTTTTTT
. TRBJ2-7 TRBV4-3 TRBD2 CASSQDRGLAGTYEQYF TGCGCCAGCAGCCAAGATCGTGGACTAGCGGGCACCTACGAGCAGTACTTC
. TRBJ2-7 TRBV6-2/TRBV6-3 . CASSYEGRPSYEQYF TGTGCCAGCAGTTACGAGGGCAGACCCTCCTACGAGCAGTACTTC
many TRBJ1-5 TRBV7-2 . CASSLRSGDQPQHF TGTGCCAGCAGCTTACGGTCAGGCGATCAGCCCCAGCATTTT
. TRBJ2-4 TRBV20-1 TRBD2 CSAMPLSREGYIQYF TGCAGTGCTATGCCCTTGTCTAGGGAGGGGTACATTCAGTACTTC
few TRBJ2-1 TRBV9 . CASSVAEVWGDEQFF TGTGCCAGCAGCGTAGCGGAGGTCTGGGGAGATGAGCAGTTCTTC
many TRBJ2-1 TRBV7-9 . CASSPPDKNHEQFF TGTGCCAGCAGCCCCCCGGACAAAAACCATGAGCAGTTCTTC
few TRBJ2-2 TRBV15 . CATSRETVVGELFF TGTGCCACCAGCAGAGAGACAGTTGTCGGGGAGCTGTTTTTT
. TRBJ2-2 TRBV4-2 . CASSHGGSTAEELFF TGTGCCAGCAGCCATGGTGGGAGTACTGCCGAGGAGCTGTTTTTT